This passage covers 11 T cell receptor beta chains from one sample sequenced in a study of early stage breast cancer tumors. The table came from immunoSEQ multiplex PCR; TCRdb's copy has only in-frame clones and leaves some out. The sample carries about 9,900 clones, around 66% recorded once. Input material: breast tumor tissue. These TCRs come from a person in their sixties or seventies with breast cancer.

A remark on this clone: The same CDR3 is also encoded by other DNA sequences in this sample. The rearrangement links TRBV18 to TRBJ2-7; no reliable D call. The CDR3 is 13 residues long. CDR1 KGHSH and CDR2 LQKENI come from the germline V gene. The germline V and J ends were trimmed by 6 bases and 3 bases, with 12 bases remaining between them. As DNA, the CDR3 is TGTGCCAGCTCTCCGGCGGCATACTACGAGCAGTACTTC. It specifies CASSPAAYYEQYF.

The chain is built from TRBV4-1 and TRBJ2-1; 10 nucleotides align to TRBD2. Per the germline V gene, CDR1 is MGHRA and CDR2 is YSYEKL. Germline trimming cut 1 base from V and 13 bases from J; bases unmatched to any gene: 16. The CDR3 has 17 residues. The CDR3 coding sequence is TGCGCCAGCAGCCAAGCCGGCGCGAGCGGGAGGGTTTTAACACAGTTCTTC. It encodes CASSQAGASGRVLTQFF.

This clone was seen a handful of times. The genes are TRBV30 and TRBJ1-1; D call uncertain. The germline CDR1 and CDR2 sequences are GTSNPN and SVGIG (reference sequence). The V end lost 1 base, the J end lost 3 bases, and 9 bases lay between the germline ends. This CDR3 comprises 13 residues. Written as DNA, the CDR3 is TGTGCCTGGAGTGATAACAGCTACACTGAAGCTTTCTTT. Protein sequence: CAWSDNSYTEAFF.

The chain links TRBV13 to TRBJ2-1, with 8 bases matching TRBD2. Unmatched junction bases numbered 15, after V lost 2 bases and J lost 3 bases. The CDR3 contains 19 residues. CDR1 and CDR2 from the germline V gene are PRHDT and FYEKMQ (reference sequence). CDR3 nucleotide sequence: TGTGCCAGCAGCTTATTGAGCGGGAGCAGTTCTCTAAGCTACAATGAGCAGTTCTTC. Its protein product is CASSLLSGSSSLSYNEQFF.

The CDR3 DNA reads TGCGCCAGCAGCCTCACCGACAGGGCAGGGGTGAACACTGAAGCTTTCTTT. This codes for CASSLTDRAGVNTEAFF. The chain recombines TRBV5-1 with TRBJ1-1; 7 bases agree with TRBD1. In germline, CDR1 is SGHRS, CDR2 YFSETQ. V was clipped by 4 bases and J by 0 bases; unmatched bases: 12. The CDR3 is 17 residues long.

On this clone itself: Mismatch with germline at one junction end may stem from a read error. The CDR3 loop is CASSQAPTPERFF. As DNA, the CDR3 is TGCGCCAGCAGCCAAGCGCCGACCCCCGAGCGGTTCTTC. V is TRBV4-1 and J is TRBJ2-1; no clear D. This CDR3 spans 13 amino acids. Germline CDR1 reads MGHRA; CDR2 reads YSYEKL.

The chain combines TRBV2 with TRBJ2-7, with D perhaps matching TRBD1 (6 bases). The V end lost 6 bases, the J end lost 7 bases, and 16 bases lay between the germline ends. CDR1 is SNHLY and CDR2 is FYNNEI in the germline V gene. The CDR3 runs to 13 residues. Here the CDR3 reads CASRRQGLGEQYF. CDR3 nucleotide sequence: TGTGCCAGCAGGCGGCAGGGGCTGGGGGAGCAGTACTTC. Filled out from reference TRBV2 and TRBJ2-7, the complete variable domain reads EPEVTQTPSHQVTQMGQEVILRCVPISNHLYFYWYRQILGQKVEFLVSFYNNEISEKSEIFDDQFSVERPDGSNFTLKIRSTKLEDSAMYFCASRRQGLGEQYFGPGTRLTVT.

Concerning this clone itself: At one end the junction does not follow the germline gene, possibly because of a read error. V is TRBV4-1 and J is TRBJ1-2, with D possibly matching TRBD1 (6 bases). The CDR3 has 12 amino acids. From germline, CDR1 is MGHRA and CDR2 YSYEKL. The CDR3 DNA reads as TGTGCCAGCAGCCGCAGGGGCGGGGGCTACACCTTC. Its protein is CASSRRGGGYTF.

CDR3 bases: TGTGCCAGCAGCATAACTGCGGACGGTTCCTACGAGCAGTACTTC. Amino acids: CASSITADGSYEQYF. This chain links TRBV6-5 with TRBJ2-7; D is unresolved. Germline CDR1 reads MNHEY; CDR2 reads SVGAGI. CDR3 size: 15 residues. The germline V and J ends were trimmed by 6 bases and 1 base, with 16 bases remaining between them.

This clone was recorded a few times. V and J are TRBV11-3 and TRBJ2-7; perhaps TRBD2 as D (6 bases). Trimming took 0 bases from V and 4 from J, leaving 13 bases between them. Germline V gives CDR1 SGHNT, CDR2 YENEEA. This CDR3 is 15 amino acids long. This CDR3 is CASSLDSTGVYEQYF. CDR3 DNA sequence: TGTGCCAGCAGCTTAGACTCCACGGGAGTATACGAGCAGTACTTC.

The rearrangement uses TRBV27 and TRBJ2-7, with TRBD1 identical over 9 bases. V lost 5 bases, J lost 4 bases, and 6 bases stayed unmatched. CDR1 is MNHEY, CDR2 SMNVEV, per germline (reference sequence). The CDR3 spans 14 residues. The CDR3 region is CASSLGTGYYEQYF. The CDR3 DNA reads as TGTGCCAGCAGTCTGGGGACAGGGTATTACGAGCAGTACTTC.